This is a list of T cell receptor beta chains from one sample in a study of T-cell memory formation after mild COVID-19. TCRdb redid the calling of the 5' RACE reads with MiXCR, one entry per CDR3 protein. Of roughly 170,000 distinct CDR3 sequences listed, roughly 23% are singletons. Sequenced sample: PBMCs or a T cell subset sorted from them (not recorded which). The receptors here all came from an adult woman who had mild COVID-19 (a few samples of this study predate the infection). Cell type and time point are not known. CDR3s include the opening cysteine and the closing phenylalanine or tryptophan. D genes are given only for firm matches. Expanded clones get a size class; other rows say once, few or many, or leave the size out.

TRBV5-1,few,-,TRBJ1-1,CASSLLTDHLGNTEAFF,TGCGCCAGCAGCTTGTTGACCGATCATCTGGGGAACACTGAAGCTTTCTTT
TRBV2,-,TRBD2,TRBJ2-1,CASRPGLAAYNEQFF,TGTGCCAGCAGACCGGGACTAGCGGCCTACAATGAGCAGTTCTTC
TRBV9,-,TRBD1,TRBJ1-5,CASSGLRDRGPIGNQPQHF,TGTGCCAGCAGCGGACTCCGGGACAGGGGGCCGATTGGCAATCAGCCCCAGCATTTT
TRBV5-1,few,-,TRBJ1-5,CASSLAGALNQPQHF,TGCGCCAGCAGCTTGGCGGGGGCGTTAAATCAGCCCCAGCATTTT
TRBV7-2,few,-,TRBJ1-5,CASSLISSNQPQHF,TGTGCCAGCAGCTTAATCTCGAGCAATCAGCCCCAGCATTTT
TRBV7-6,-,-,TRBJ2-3,CASSLGGAGVDTDTQYF,TGTGCCAGCAGCTTAGGAGGGGCGGGCGTCGACACAGATACGCAGTATTTT
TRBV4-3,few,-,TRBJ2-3,CASSPRPSTDTQYF,TGCGCCAGCAGCCCCAGGCCTAGCACAGATACGCAGTATTTT
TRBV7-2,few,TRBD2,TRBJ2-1,CASSFLVAGGFGNEQFF,TGTGCCAGCAGCTTTTTAGTCGCGGGAGGCTTCGGCAATGAGCAGTTCTTC
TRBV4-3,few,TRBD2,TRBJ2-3,CASSHDSGTKTDTQYF,TGCGCCAGCAGCCACGACTCCGGGACTAAAACAGATACGCAGTATTTT
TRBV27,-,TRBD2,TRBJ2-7,CASSPIAGAGYEQYF,TGTGCCAGCAGTCCGATAGCGGGAGCGGGCTACGAGCAGTACTTC
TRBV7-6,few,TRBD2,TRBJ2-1,CASSLTSGMTYNEQFF,TGTGCCAGCAGCTTAACTAGCGGGATGACCTACAATGAGCAGTTCTTC
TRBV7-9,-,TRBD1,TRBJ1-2,CASSPRTGGVNYGYTF,TGTGCCAGCAGCCCCCGGACAGGGGGCGTCAACTATGGCTACACCTTC
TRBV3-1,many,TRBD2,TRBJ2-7,CASSPAGGVYEQYF,TGTGCCAGCAGCCCTGCCGGGGGGGTCTACGAGCAGTACTTC
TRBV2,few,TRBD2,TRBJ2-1,CASSEGRGLAEEQFF,TGTGCCAGCAGTGAAGGAAGGGGACTAGCGGAGGAGCAGTTCTTC
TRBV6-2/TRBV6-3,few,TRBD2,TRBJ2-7,CASSFGLVPYEQYF,TGTGCCAGCAGTTTCGGACTAGTACCCTACGAGCAGTACTTC
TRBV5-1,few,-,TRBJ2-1,CASSLEWSGLGDEQFF,TGCGCCAGCAGCTTGGAATGGTCGGGGCTCGGCGATGAGCAGTTCTTC
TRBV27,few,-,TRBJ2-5,CASSYYSGDRETQYF,TGTGCCAGCAGCTACTACTCGGGAGATAGGGAGACCCAGTACTTC
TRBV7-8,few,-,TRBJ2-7,CASSNPDRETGEQYF,TGTGCCAGCAGCAATCCAGACCGGGAGACGGGGGAGCAGTACTTC
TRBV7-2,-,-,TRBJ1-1,CASSFGSGWTEAFF,TGTGCCAGCAGCTTTGGCTCAGGGTGGACTGAAGCTTTCTTT
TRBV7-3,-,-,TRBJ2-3,CASSLATRTDTQYF,TGTGCCAGCAGCTTAGCTACGAGAACAGATACGCAGTATTTT
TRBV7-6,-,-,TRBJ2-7,CASSLGGARNEQYF,TGTGCCAGCAGCTTAGGGGGGGCGCGGAACGAGCAGTACTTC
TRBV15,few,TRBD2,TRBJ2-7,CATSRDAGGSYEQYF,TGTGCCACCAGCAGAGACGCGGGGGGCTCCTACGAGCAGTACTTC
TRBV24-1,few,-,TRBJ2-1,CATSGGTYNEQFF,TGTGCCACCAGTGGGGGCACCTACAATGAGCAGTTCTTC
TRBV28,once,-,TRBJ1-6,CASSLTPGRESPLHF,TGTGCCAGCAGTTTAACCCCAGGAAGGGAATCACCCCTCCACTTT
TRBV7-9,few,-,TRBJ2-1,CTSSPWGDEGVFF,TGTACCAGCAGCCCCTGGGGCGACGAGGGGGTGTTCTTC
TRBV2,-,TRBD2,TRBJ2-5,CASSDPTREGPETQYF,TGTGCCAGCAGTGACCCCACCCGGGAGGGCCCAGAGACCCAGTACTTC
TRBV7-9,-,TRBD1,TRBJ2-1,CAGSSGQGNSYNEQFF,TGTGCCGGCAGCTCAGGACAGGGGAACTCCTACAATGAGCAGTTCTTC
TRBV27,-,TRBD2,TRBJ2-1,CASSSRTSGVYNEQFF,TGTGCCAGCAGTTCTCGGACTAGCGGGGTCTACAATGAGCAGTTCTTC
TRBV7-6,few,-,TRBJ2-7,CASSLDGVYRAGEQYF,TGTGCCAGCAGCTTAGATGGGGTGTACAGGGCCGGCGAGCAGTACTTC
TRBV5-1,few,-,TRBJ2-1,CASSFLGAGNEQFF,TGCGCCAGCAGCTTTCTGGGTGCGGGAAATGAGCAGTTCTTC
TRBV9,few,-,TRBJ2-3,CASSVDGPAQDTQYF,TGTGCCAGCAGCGTGGATGGCCCGGCGCAAGATACGCAGTATTTT
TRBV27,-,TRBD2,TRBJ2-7,CASNPSGVISYEQYF,TGTGCCAGCAACCCTAGCGGGGTGATCTCCTACGAGCAGTACTTC
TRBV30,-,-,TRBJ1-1,CACTRGASTEAFF,TGTGCCTGTACACGGGGGGCCTCCACTGAAGCTTTCTTT
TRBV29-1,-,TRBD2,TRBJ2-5,CSVERLAANPGTQYF,TGCAGCGTTGAAAGACTAGCGGCAAATCCCGGGACCCAGTACTTC
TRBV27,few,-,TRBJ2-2,CASSLNRDPIHGELFF,TGTGCCAGCAGTTTAAACCGGGACCCCATCCACGGGGAGCTGTTTTTT
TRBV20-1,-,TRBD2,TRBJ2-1,CSARDVASGSSYNEQFF,TGCAGTGCTAGAGATGTCGCTAGCGGGAGTTCCTACAATGAGCAGTTCTTC
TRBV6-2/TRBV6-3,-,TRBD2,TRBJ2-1,CASSYSVAGEVEQFF,TGTGCCAGCAGTTACTCGGTAGCGGGAGAGGTTGAGCAGTTCTTC
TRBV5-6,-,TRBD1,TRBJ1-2,CASSFGQGGLRYTF,TGTGCCAGCAGCTTCGGACAGGGGGGTCTACGGTACACCTTC
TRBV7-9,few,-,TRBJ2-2,CASSHPNGELFF,TGTGCCAGCAGCCACCCGAACGGGGAGCTGTTTTTT
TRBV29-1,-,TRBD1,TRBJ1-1,CSVDLRTGLLVNTEAFF,TGCAGCGTTGATTTAAGGACAGGGTTGTTGGTGAACACTGAAGCTTTCTTT
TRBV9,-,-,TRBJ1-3,CASSVGWGALGNTIYF,TGTGCCAGCAGCGTAGGATGGGGCGCCCTTGGAAACACCATATATTTT
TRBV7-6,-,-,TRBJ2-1,CASSLEATRDDEQFF,TGTGCCAGCAGCTTAGAGGCCACCCGAGACGATGAGCAGTTCTTC
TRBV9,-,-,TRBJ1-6,CASSVEGGSPLHF,TGTGCCAGCAGCGTAGAGGGGGGCTCACCCCTCCACTTT
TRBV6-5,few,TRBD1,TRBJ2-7,CASSWTVQGATPYEQYF,TGTGCCAGCAGTTGGACAGTGCAGGGGGCCACCCCCTACGAGCAGTACTTC
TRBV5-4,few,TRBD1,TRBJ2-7,CASSLAGTAAYEQYF,TGTGCCAGCAGCTTGGCCGGGACAGCCGCCTACGAGCAGTACTTC
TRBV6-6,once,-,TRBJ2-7,CASTAAPLQGGGGEQYF,TGTGCCAGCACCGCGGCTCCACTACAGGGCGGCGGAGGCGAGCAGTACTTC
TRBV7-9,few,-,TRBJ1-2,CASSDGTTRNYGYTF,TGTGCCAGCAGCGACGGGACGACCCGTAACTATGGCTACACCTTC
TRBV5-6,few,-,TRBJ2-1,CASSLSGRDYNEQFF,TGTGCCAGCAGCCTCTCAGGCAGGGACTACAATGAGCAGTTCTTC
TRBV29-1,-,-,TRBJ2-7,CSVLLDTLYEQYF,TGCAGCGTTCTTTTAGACACCCTCTACGAGCAGTACTTC